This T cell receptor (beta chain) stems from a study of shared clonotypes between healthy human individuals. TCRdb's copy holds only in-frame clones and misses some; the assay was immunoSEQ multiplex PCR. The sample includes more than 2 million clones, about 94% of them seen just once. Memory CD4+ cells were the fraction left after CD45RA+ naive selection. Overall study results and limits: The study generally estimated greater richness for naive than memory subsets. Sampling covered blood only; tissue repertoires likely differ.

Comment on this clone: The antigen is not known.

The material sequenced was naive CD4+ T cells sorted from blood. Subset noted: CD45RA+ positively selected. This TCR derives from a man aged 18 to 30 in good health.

The CDR3 sequence is CASGNPGGDTEAFF. CDR3 sequence (DNA): TGTGCCAGCGGTAATCCCGGCGGGGACACTGAAGCTTTCTTT. V is TRBV11-2 and J is TRBJ1-1; D ambiguous. V lost 8 bases and J 3 bases, leaving 16 bases between the germline ends. Germline CDR1 SGHAT, CDR2 FQNNGV. This CDR3 spans 14 amino acids.